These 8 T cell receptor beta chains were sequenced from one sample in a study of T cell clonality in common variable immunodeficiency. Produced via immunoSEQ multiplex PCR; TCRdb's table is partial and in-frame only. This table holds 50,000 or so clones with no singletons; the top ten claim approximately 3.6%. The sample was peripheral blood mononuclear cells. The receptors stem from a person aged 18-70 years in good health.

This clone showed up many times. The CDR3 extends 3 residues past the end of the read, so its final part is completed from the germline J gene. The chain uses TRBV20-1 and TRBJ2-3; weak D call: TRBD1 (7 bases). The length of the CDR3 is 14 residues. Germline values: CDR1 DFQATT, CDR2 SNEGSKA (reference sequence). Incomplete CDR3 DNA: TGCAGTGCTAGAGGGCAGGGGGGCCAAGAGACG. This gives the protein CSARGQGGQET. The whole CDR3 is CSARGQGGQETQYF.

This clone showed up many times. Incomplete CDR3 DNA: TGCGCCAGCAGTCCCGGGACAGGGGGGTCCGAG. Its protein is CASSPGTGGSE. The complete CDR3 reads CASSPGTGGSEQYF. This chain uses TRBV5-1 with TRBJ2-7; the match to TRBD1 covers 11 bases. The read ends 3 residues shy of where the CDR3 ends; the end is completed using the germline J gene. The CDR3 loop spans 14 amino acids. Trimming cost V 5 bases and J 6 bases; bases outside gene matches: 7. The germline gives CDR1 SGHRS, CDR2 YFSETQ.

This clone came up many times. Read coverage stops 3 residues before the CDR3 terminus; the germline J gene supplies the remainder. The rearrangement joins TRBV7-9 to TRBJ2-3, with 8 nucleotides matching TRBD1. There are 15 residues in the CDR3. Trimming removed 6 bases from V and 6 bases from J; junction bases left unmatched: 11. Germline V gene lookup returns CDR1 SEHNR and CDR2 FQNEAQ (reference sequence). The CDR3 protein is CASSLAQGAGDTQYF. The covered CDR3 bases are TGTGCCAGCAGTCTAGCGCAGGGGGCGGGTGATACG.

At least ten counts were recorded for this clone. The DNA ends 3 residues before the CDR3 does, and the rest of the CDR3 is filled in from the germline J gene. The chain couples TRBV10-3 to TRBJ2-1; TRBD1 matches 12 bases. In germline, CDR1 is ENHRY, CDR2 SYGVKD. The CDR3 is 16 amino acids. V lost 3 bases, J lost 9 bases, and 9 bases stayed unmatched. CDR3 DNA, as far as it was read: TGTGCCATCAGTGAAGGTGGGACAGGGGGCAGTTCTGAG. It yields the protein CAISEGGTGGSSE. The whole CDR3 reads CAISEGGTGGSSEQFF.

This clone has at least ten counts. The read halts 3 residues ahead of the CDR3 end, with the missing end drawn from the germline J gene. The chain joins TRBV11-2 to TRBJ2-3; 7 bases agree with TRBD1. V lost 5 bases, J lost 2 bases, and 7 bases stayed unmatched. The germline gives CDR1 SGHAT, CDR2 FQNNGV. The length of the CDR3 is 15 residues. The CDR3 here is CASSAQGTATDTQYF. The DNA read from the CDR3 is TGTGCCAGCAGCGCCCAAGGGACAGCCACAGATACG. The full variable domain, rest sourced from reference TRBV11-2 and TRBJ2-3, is EAGVAQSPRYKIIEKRQSVAFWCNPISGHATLYWYQQILGQGPKLLIQFQNNGVVDDSQLPKDRFSAERLKGVDSTLKIQPAKLEDSAVYLCASSAQGTATDTQYFGPGTRLTVL.

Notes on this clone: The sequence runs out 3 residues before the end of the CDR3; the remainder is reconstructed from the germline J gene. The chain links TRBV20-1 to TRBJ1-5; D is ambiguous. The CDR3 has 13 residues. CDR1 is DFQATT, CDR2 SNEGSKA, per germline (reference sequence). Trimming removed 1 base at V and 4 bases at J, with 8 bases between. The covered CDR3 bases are TGCAGTGCTAGAGTAACAGTTAATCAGCCC. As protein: CSARVTVNQP. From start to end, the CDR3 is CSARVTVNQPQHF.

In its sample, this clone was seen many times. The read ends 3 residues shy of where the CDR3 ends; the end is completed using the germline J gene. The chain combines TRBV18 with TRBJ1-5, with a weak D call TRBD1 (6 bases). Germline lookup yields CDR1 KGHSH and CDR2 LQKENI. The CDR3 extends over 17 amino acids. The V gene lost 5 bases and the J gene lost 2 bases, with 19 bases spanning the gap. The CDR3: CASSSPQGKFGNQPQHF. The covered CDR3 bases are TGTGCCAGCTCATCGCCACAGGGTAAATTTGGCAATCAGCCC.

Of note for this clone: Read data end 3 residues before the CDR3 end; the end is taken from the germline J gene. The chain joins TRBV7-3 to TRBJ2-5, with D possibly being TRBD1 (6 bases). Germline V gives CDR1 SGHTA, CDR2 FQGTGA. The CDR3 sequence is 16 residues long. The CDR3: CASSPGSSGRTDTQYF. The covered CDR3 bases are TGTGCCAGCAGCCCCGGTAGCTCGGGCCGGACAGATACC.